Here is one T cell receptor (beta chain) with its context. What it recognizes is unknown. The method, 5' RACE with UMI labels, was used to prepare the TRB cDNA libraries. From the 5' RACE reads, TCRdb lists one entry per CDR3 protein and no DNA. The sample shows 55,000 to 70,000 distinct CDR3 sequences, and about 20% sits with its ten largest clones. This CDR3 is built from 11 residues. CDR1 is SQVTM, CDR2 ANQGSEA, per germline. The data were obtained in a study of CXCR3-negative and CXCR3-positive naive CD8 T cells. Notes on the study in general: Whereas both naive subsets had comparably high diversity, memory CD8+ cells had much lower diversity. For the naive subsets, surface CD5 was similar, and TCR strength was inferred from TRB CDR3 properties.

The source is a human donor in good health. Some clones in this sample may be carry-over from other donors' samples. The sequenced sample was memory CD8+ T cells from blood. The rearrangement links TRBV29-1 to TRBJ2-7. The chain's CDR3 is CSVEVMAEQYF.